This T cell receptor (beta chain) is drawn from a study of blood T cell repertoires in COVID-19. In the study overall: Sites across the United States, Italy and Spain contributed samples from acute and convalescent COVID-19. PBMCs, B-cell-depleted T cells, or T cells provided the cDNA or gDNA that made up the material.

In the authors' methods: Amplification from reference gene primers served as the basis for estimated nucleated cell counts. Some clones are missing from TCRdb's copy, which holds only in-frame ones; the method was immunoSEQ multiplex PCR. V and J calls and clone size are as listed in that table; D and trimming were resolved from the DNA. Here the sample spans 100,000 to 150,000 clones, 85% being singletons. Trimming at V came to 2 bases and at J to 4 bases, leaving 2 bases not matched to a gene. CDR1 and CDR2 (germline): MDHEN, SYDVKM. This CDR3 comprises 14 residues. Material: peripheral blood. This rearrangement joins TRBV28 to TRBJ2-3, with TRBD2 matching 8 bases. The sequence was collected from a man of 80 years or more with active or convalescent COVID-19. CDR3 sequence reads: CASSLTGGADTQYF. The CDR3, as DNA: TGTGCCAGCAGTTTAACGGGGGGGGCAGATACGCAGTATTTT.